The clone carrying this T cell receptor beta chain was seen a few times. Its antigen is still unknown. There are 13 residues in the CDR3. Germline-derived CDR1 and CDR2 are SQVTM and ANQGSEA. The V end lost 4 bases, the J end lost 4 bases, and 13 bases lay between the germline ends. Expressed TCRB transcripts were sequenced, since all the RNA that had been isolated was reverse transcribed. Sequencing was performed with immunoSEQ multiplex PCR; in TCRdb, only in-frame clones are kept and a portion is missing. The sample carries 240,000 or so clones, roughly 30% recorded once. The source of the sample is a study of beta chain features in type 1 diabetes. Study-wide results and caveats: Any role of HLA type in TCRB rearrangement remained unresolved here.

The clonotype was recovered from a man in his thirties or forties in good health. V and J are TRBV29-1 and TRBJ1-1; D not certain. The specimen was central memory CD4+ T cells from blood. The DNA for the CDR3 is TGCAGCGTTGTAGATGGGGAGGGCACTGAAGCTTTCTTT. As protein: CSVVDGEGTEAFF.